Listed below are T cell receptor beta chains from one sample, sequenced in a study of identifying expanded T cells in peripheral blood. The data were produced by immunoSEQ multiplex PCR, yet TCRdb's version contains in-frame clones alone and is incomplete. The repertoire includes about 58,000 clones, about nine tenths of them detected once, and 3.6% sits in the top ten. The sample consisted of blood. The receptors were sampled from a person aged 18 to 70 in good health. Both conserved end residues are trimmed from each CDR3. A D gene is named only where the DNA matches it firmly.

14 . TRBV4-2 ASSQDWRARGGSAF
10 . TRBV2 ASGYLTDTQY
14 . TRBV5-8 ASSIPSRAKDHEQY
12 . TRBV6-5 ASSTGTSYYGYT
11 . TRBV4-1 ASSQQSGYEQY
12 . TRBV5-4 ASSRGLQSYEQY
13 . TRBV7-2 ASSSGRFFSYEQY
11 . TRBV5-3 ARSSRYRSEAF
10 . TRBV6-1 ASGRDGQKLF
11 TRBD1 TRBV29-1 SVCRGEDTEAF
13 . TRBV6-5 ASSRTGAGNQPQH
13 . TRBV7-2 ASSLVTGSTDTQY
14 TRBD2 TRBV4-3 ASSPLAGVPQNEQF
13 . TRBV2 ASKLGGSYNSPLH
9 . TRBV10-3 AIRLDNEQF
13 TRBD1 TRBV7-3 ASSSGGQGRDTQY
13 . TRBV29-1 SVTRDRRYGTEAF
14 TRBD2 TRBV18 ASSPSRAGGPPELF
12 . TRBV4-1 ASSQEGGTLGYT
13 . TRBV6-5 ASSPGGYSNQPQH
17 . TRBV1 TSSHFRYRDRSGNYGYT
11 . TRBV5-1 ASSLDGNQPQH
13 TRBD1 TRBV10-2 ASSESRQGGYGYT
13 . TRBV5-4 ASSLARGVQETQY
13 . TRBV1 TSSQGLRQNQPQH
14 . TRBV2 ASSDRLGLLRYEQY
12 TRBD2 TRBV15 ATSRTGGPYEQY
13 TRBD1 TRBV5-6 ASSFPGQGVSEQF
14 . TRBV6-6 ASTTALGQNTGELF
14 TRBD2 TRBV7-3 ASSPGTSGITDTQY
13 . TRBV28 ASSFLAAANYGYT
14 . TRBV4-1 ASSQDSSSSGRGQY
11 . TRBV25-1 ASSRANQETQY
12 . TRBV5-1 ASSDPGSQETQY
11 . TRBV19 ASSMSIVSGYT
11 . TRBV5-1 ASSLRTEGEQY
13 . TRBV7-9 ASIKTGSGGNEQF
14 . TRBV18 ASSPPQALDTGELF
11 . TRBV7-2 ASSLGDSSGYT
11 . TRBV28 ASSLSGNTEAF
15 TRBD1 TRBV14 ASSQAFSGQGPEKLF
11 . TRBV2 ASSPAPQETQY
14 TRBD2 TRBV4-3 ASSRRLAGISYEQY
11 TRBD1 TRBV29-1 SADRANTGELF
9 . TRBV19 ASRWGYGYT
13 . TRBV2 ASSQDLTGSYEQY
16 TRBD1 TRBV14 ASSQGLGGPWSYNEQF
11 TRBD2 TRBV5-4 ASSLGLAGRRY
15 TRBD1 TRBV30 AWSSLAGTGNNSPLH
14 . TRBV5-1 ASKRGVVDFGEKLF
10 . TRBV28 ASRTANYGYT